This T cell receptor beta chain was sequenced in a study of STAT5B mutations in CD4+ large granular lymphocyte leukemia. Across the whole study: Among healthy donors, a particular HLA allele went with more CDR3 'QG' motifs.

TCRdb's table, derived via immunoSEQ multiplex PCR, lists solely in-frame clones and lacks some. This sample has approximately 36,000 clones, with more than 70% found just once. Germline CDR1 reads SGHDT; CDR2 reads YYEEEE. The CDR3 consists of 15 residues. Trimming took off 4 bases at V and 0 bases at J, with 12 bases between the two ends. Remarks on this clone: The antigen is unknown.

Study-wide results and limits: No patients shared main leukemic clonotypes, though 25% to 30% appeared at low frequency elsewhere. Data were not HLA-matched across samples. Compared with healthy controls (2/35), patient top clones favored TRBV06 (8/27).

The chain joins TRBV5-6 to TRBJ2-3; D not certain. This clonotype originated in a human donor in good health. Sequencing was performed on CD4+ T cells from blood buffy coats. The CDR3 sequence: CASSKAPTSTDTQYF. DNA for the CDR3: TGTGCCAGCAGCAAAGCACCAACTAGCACAGATACGCAGTATTTT. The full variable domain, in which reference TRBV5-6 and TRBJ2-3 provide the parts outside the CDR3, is DAGVTQSPTHLIKTRGQQVTLRCSPKSGHDTVSWYQQALGQGPQFIFQYYEEEERQRGNFPDRFSGHQFPNYSSELNVNALLLGDSALYLCASSKAPTSTDTQYFGPGTRLTVL.